This T cell receptor (beta chain) was sequenced for a study of spatial heterogeneity in lung cancer. Looking at the study overall: A consistent excess of beta-chain over alpha-chain sequences was detected. Bulk RNA-seq from matched material yielded a T cell module score that correlated strongly with TCR transcript counts in tumor regions. Study outcomes and limitations: Counts of expanded alpha and beta TCRs within tumors tracked the tumor nonsynonymous mutation count.

Relative to its sample, this clonotype is medium-sized. Its target is not known. The time point was: sample taken at primary tumor resection. The authors sequenced whole RNA from tumor, nontumor lung or frozen PBMC without sorting. V lost 5 bases and J lost 6, with 16 bases in between. Germline CDR1 and CDR2: SGHRS and YFSETQ. The CDR3 runs to 14 residues. TCR cDNA molecules each carried a unique molecular identifier. A single record per CDR3 protein comes from TCRdb applying MiXCR to the 5' RACE reads. Counted here are about 3,400 distinct CDR3 sequences, more than 7% occurring once; the ten biggest clones make up approximately 9.9%.

The chain has TRBV5-1 and TRBJ2-3, with a possible D match to TRBD2 (7 bases). This specimen was lung tumor tissue, taken at surgery. The sequence derives from a male donor with early-stage non-small cell lung cancer. The CDR3 here is CASRRGAGLDTQYF. The CDR3, as DNA: TGCGCCAGCAGACGGGGGGCCGGTCTGGATACGCAGTATTTT.